This T cell receptor (beta chain) was observed in a study of tumor-infiltrating lymphocytes in primary liver carcinoma. Broader study findings: The 250 largest clones made up significantly more of tumor than blood repertoires (p = 0.039). The overlap of tumor-adjacent and tumor-blood pairs was smaller than that of tumor region pairs.

The junction had 3 bases not matched to a gene; V was cut back by 0 bases and J by 0 bases. CDR3 size: 17 residues. CDR1 is LGHNA and CDR2 is YNFKEQ in the germline V gene. Points on this clonotype: Its antigen is unknown.

The template, roughly 550 ng total RNA, yielded TCR beta cDNA made with a constant-region primer. Nested multiplex PCR, run for three rounds with slightly modified ARM-PCR, yielded TCR beta libraries. Use of TRBV1-TRBV30 forward primers with a C-beta reverse primer characterized the first two PCR rounds, which lasted about 10 cycles each. Via MiXCR, TCRdb re-called the multiplex PCR reads, giving one row per CDR3 protein. Here the sample spans under 200,000 distinct CDR3 sequences, roughly 80% being singletons. Co-extraction of both nucleic acids (RNA and DNA) used roughly 18-32 mg of unsorted bulk tissue. Patients carried chronic HBV infection without prior treatment. Over 75% of the cells in every tumor sample were viable tumor cells.

This clonotype was sampled from a middle-aged man with primary liver carcinoma and hepatitis B virus infection. The sequenced material came from tumor tissue from primary liver carcinoma. This chain connects TRBV4-2 to TRBJ2-1; the match to TRBD2 covers 9 bases. As DNA, the CDR3 is TGTGCCAGCAGCCAAGAGATAGCGGGGGTCTCCTACAATGAGCAGTTCTTC. Amino acid sequence: CASSQEIAGVSYNEQFF.